A selection of T cell receptor beta chains follows, all from one sample in a study of T cells after posttransplantation cyclophosphamide. TCRdb's copy holds only in-frame clones and misses some; the assay was immunoSEQ multiplex PCR. The sample includes fewer than 25,000 clones, approximately 97% of them seen just once. Specimen: naive CD4+ T cells sorted from PBMCs. The origin of the receptors is a man aged 50-60 years in good health, CMV-negative, and a related stem cell transplant donor. CDR3s include the opening cysteine and the closing phenylalanine or tryptophan. The D gene is left open where the match is weak. Expanded clones are given a class, and other clones once, few, many or no size at all.

D gene,V gene,clone size,J gene,CDR3 DNA,CDR3 protein
NA,TRBV10-3,few,TRBJ2-7,TGTGCCATCAGTGATACAGGGGCGGGGGAGCAGTACTTC,CAISDTGAGEQYF
NA,TRBV5-1,NA,TRBJ2-5,TGCGCCAGCAGTCTGGCGACGACCGGACTCCAAGAGACCCAGTACTTC,CASSLATTGLQETQYF
NA,TRBV14,NA,TRBJ2-5,TGTGCCAGCAGCCAACAGACGGGAGAAGGAGAGACCCAGTACTTC,CASSQQTGEGETQYF
TRBD1,TRBV10-2,NA,TRBJ1-2,TGCGCCAGCAGTGAGTCGGGACAGGGATACGGCTACCCCTTC,CASSESGQGYGYPF
TRBD1,TRBV7-9,NA,TRBJ1-5,TGTGCCAGCAGCCGGACAGGGGGAAAGCAGCCCCAGCATTTT,CASSRTGGKQPQHF
NA,TRBV4-3,once,TRBJ2-7,TGCGCCAGCAGCCAAGATCTGTTCTCCTACGAGCAGTACTTC,CASSQDLFSYEQYF
TRBD1,TRBV19,NA,TRBJ1-4,TGTGCCAGTAGTATAGGACAGGGGGTCGAAAAACTGTTTTTT,CASSIGQGVEKLFF
NA,TRBV5-4,NA,TRBJ1-1,TGTGCCAGCAGCCCGAAGGGGCGACCTAACACTGAAGCTTTCTTT,CASSPKGRPNTEAFF
NA,TRBV19,NA,TRBJ1-2,TGTGCCAGTATCAAGAGTGCTACTATGATGGGCTACACCTTC,CASIKSATMMGYTF
TRBD2,TRBV5-1,NA,TRBJ2-5,TGCGCCAGCTCTAGGAGCGGGGGGGGCGCCGAGACCCAGTACTTC,CASSRSGGGAETQYF
TRBD1,TRBV7-9,once,TRBJ2-3,TGTGCCAGCAGTCGTTCCGGGACAGGGAACTCAGATACGCAGTATTTT,CASSRSGTGNSDTQYF
NA,TRBV6-5,NA,TRBJ2-7,TGTGCCAGCAGTTACGATCCCTCAGGGTTCGCCTACGAGCAGTACTTC,CASSYDPSGFAYEQYF
NA,TRBV9,NA,TRBJ2-1,TGTGCCAGCAGCGTAGCTTGGAGAAATGAGCAGTTCTTC,CASSVAWRNEQFF
NA,TRBV9,NA,TRBJ2-6,TGTGCCAGCAGCGTCTTCGGGAGCTCTGGGGCCAACGTCCTGACTTTC,CASSVFGSSGANVLTF
TRBD2,TRBV4-3,NA,TRBJ2-3,TGCGCCAGCAGCCAGGGACTAGCGGGGGTGGGCACAGATACGCAGTATTTT,CASSQGLAGVGTDTQYF
NA,TRBV30,NA,TRBJ1-5,TGTGCCTGGATCGAGCAGCCCCAGCATTTT,CAWIEQPQHF
TRBD1,TRBV19,NA,TRBJ1-5,TGTGCCAGTAGTAGATCAGGGGGCGATCAGCCCCAGCATTTT,CASSRSGGDQPQHF
NA,TRBV5-1,NA,TRBJ2-7,TGCGCCAGCAGCTTGGCAGGGGTATCCTACGAGCAGTACTTC,CASSLAGVSYEQYF
NA,TRBV6-5,NA,TRBJ2-7,TGTGCCAGCAGTTACTCCGAAGGGAGTTCCTACGAGCAGTACTTC,CASSYSEGSSYEQYF
NA,TRBV7-3,once,TRBJ2-3,TGTGCCAGCAGCTTAAATGGCCCCCCAGATACGCAGTATTTT,CASSLNGPPDTQYF
TRBD2,TRBV29-1,NA,TRBJ2-7,TGCAGCGTAGTATCACCGGGACTAAGGATTTCCTACGAGCAGTACTTC,CSVVSPGLRISYEQYF
TRBD2,TRBV2,NA,TRBJ2-7,TGTGCCAGCAACAGAGCGGGAGTTGGCGAGCAGTACTTC,CASNRAGVGEQYF
TRBD2,TRBV5-6,NA,TRBJ2-2,TGTGCCAGCAGCTTGCGGGGGGTAGGAAGGAGGACCGGGGAGCTGTTTTTT,CASSLRGVGRRTGELFF
NA,TRBV19,NA,TRBJ2-3,TGTGCCAGTAGGAAGAGACAGGGCACAGATACGCAGTATTTT,CASRKRQGTDTQYF
TRBD2,TRBV27,NA,TRBJ2-3,TGTGCCAGCAGTTTATGGAGCCGAGGGATAGCGGGAGCTCTGTATTTT,CASSLWSRGIAGALYF
TRBD2,TRBV5-1,NA,TRBJ2-5,TGCGCCAGCAGCACTGGACTAGCGGGGGGGCTGGGTTGGGAGACCCAGTACTTC,CASSTGLAGGLGWETQYF
NA,TRBV9,NA,TRBJ2-6,TGTGCCAGCAGCGTAGATCTATCAGGGGCCAACGTCCTGACTTTC,CASSVDLSGANVLTF
NA,TRBV6-5,NA,TRBJ2-5,TGTGCCAGCGAGCCTAGGAGCAAAGAGACCCAGTACTTC,CASEPRSKETQYF
NA,TRBV7-3,NA,TRBJ1-5,TGTGCCAGCAGCCTAGGCCCGTATCAGCCCCAGCATTTT,CASSLGPYQPQHF
TRBD1,TRBV28,NA,TRBJ2-2,TGTGCCAGCCAGACAGGGTACACCGGGGAGCTGTTTTTT,CASQTGYTGELFF
NA,TRBV5-4,NA,TRBJ1-4,TGTGCCAGCAGCTTGGACAGGGTTAATGAAAAACTGTTTTTT,CASSLDRVNEKLFF
TRBD1,TRBV4-1,NA,TRBJ2-1,TGCGCCAGCAGCCAATTCTCCGGGACAGAGTACAATGAGCAGTTCTTC,CASSQFSGTEYNEQFF
NA,TRBV7-3,NA,TRBJ1-1,TGTGCCAGCAGCCCCCGTGAGGGAGGCACTGAAGCTTTCTTT,CASSPREGGTEAFF
TRBD2,TRBV11-2,NA,TRBJ2-3,TGTGCCAGCAGCTTAGTCGCGGGAGGGCCACAGGGTACGCAGTATTTT,CASSLVAGGPQGTQYF
NA,TRBV5-1,NA,TRBJ1-1,TGCGCCAGCAGCTTGGCCCTCGGGGTGGGATCCATGAACACTGAAGCTTTCTTT,CASSLALGVGSMNTEAFF
NA,TRBV19,NA,TRBJ2-1,TGTGCCAGTAGTATCCAGGGCTACAATGAGCAGTTCTTC,CASSIQGYNEQFF
NA,TRBV7-9,few,TRBJ1-1,TGTGCCAGCAGCTTAGCGGGCAGGGAAAGGGAAGCTTTCTTT,CASSLAGREREAFF
NA,TRBV11-2,once,TRBJ2-1,TGTGCCAGCAAGACACAGGGTCCCTATGCCGACAATGAGCAGTTCTTC,CASKTQGPYADNEQFF
TRBD2,TRBV18,NA,TRBJ2-7,TGTGCCAGCTCACCCCCTAGCGGGAGTTCCTACGAGCAGTACTTC,CASSPPSGSSYEQYF
NA,TRBV18,NA,TRBJ2-7,TGTGCCAGCTCACCACGTGGGAGTGGGTCCTACGAGCAGTACTTC,CASSPRGSGSYEQYF
NA,TRBV12-2,NA,TRBJ1-1,TGTGCAAGTCGCTTAGCAGAGTCGGGGTCGAGGGACACTGAAGCTTTCTTT,CASRLAESGSRDTEAFF